The sequence of this TCR beta chain was determined in a study of human T cells and chemical hapten exposure (dated by TCRdb to the early 2020s). Background for the entire study: For sensitization, 2% DPC in acetone was applied to an approximately 2 cm by approximately 2 cm area of upper inner arm skin. Patients additionally received weekly therapeutic DPC doses to the scalp throughout the roughly 23-week study period. Patch testing was done on the upper back using Finn chambers containing 0.01% DPC, and results were scored after 6 days according to International Contact Dermatitis Research Group standards. The patient cohort, mostly female, included alopecia areata with under or over 50% scalp involvement, alopecia totalis and alopecia universalis. The libraries were sequenced as a pool, and the TCR yield per sample differed mostly because of small variations in library volumes within the pool. Peripheral blood TCR repertoire changes were tracked in vivo in alopecia patients during primary and secondary sensitization to the hapten diphenylcyclopropenone (DPC). Patient blood was sampled pre-sensitization (week 0) and at 2, 6 and about 24 weeks after DPC sensitization. Approximately 28 alopecia patients gave blood for TCR sequencing at one to four time points (pre-sensitization, 2, 6 and 24 weeks).

This clonotype was counted between two and nine times. There is no known antigen for this receptor. No base quality information exists; no much larger clone differs at one position. General study outcomes and caveats: Expanded TCRs formed significantly more large CDR3 similarity clusters than pre-sensitization or healthy control sets, consistent with antigen-driven responses. After repeated subsampling, changes were observed in the strength of the expansion versus patch-test correlation and in the threshold at which the correlation became significant. DPC sensitization did not change the number of TCRs with a frequency above 1 in 1000, and there was no evidence of changes in global repertoire structure. Because every patient had alopecia, a presumed autoimmune disease, the patients' immune response might differ from that of healthy individuals. Patch test score was positively correlated with the number of PT1 expanded TCRs, with significance at thresholds 8, 16 and 32 but not at 4.

Libraries were made using RACE. This sample was sequenced with a NextSeq 500. During library preparation, unique molecular identifiers were attached to individual cDNA molecules so that TCRs could be counted quantitatively and reproducibly. From each blood RNA sample, both TCR alpha and TCR beta chains were sequenced. The authors' analysis ran thus. Samples had a median of 95,638 TCRs, with a range from roughly 20,000 to 700,000. V, J and CDR3 annotation of the TCR reads was performed with the Decombinator software suite. Every sample was subsampled to the same number of TCRs (28,000) for the PS versus PT1 abundance plots. Expanded TCRs were defined as absent before sensitization and observed at least eight times at the 2-week time point. TCRdb handled the public reads itself, with Q25 trimming in fastp and clone calling in MiXCR, and kept productive beta chains. Identical CDR3 protein sequences are pooled into one entry, listed with their most common genes and DNA. The V and J calls come from TCRdb's annotation, not from the publication. The sample yields about 110,000 distinct CDR3 sequences; around 12% were counted once. Of the sample, over 1.5% is held by the ten largest clones.

This specimen's time point label, per the study, means: pre-sensitization, week 0. The meaning of the sample's treatment or condition label: therapeutic diphenylcyclopropenone sensitization with weekly scalp DPC. At every patch-test visit, the blood draw took place before the patch test was put on. Eligible patients were aged 18 to 70, diagnosed with alopecia, deemed suitable for DPC therapy, and excluded if pregnant. Total RNA was extracted from unfractionated whole blood collected in Tempus Blood RNA tubes. There are 17 amino acids in the CDR3, from cysteine to phenylalanine inclusive. CDR3 DNA is the only sequence kept; it has 51 bases, read in frame from the first base. The germline V gene (reference sequence) gives CDR1 as DFQATT and CDR2 as SNEGSKA. V lost 6 bases and J lost 7 bases, and the count of bases not matched to a germline gene is 16.

The receptor was derived from a woman aged 50 to 60 with alopecia areata. Some clones in this sample may be carry-over from other donors' samples. The starting material was whole blood, obtained in connection with sensitization to the hapten diphenylcyclopropenone (DPC). The chain is assembled from TRBV20-1 and TRBJ2-3; TRBD2 matches 13 bases in the middle. The CDR3 protein is CSATGLAGDPIRHTQYF. DNA sequence: TGCAGTGCCACAGGACTAGCGGGGGACCCTATCAGACATACGCAGTATTTT.